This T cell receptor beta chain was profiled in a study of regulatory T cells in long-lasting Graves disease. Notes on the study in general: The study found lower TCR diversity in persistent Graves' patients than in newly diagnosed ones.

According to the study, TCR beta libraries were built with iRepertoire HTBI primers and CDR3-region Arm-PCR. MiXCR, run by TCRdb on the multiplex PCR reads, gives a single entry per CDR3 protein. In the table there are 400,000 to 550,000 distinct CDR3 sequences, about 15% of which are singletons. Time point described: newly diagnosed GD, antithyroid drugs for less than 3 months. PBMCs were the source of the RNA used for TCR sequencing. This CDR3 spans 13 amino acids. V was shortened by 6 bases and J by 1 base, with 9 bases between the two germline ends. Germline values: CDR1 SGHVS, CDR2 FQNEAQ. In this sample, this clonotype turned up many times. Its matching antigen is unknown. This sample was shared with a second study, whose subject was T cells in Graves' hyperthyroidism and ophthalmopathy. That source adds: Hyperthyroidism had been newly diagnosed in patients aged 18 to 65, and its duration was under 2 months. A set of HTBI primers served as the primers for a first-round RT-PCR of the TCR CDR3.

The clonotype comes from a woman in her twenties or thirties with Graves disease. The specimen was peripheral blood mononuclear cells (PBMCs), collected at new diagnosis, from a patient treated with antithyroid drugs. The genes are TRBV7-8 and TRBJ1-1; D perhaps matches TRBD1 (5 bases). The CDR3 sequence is CASSGTENTEAFF. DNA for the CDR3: TGTGCCAGCAGTGGGACGGAGAACACTGAAGCTTTCTTT. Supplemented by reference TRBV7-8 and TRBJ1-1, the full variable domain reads GAGVSQSPRYKVAKRGQDVALRCDPISGHVSLFWYQQALGQGPEFLTYFQNEAQLDKSGLPSDRFFAERPEGSVSTLKIQRTQQEDSAVYLCASSGTENTEAFFGQGTRLTVV.